This T cell receptor (beta chain) was recorded in a study of regulatory T cells in long-lasting Graves disease. V shed 1 base and J 7 bases; nucleotides not matched to a gene: 6. The germline gives CDR1 DFQATT, CDR2 SNEGSKA (reference sequence). The CDR3 is made up of 14 amino acids. To make TCR beta libraries, researchers used iRepertoire HTBI primers and Arm-PCR of CDR3 regions. MiXCR, applied by TCRdb to the multiplex PCR reads, yields one record per CDR3 protein. The sample has around 250,000 distinct CDR3 sequences, around a sixth seen once; the top ten hold approximately 15%. Indicated time point: newly diagnosed GD, antithyroid drugs for less than 3 months. The TCR library was made from RNA that had been extracted from PBMCs in TRIzol. These same records also appear under a second study, on T cells in Graves' hyperthyroidism and ophthalmopathy.

The chain carries TRBV20-1 and TRBJ2-1, with 8 bases lining up with TRBD2. Sequences were derived from peripheral blood mononuclear cells (PBMCs), sampled at new diagnosis, from a patient treated with antithyroid drugs. The source of this sequence is a woman aged 25-40 years with Graves disease. CDR3 in amino acids: CSARVAGGINEQFF. The CDR3 bases are TGCAGTGCTAGAGTGGCGGGGGGAATAAATGAGCAGTTCTTC.